This T cell receptor (beta chain) was captured by sequencing in a study of regulatory T cells in long-lasting Graves disease. Combining iRepertoire HTBI primers with Arm-PCR of CDR3 regions, the authors built TCR beta libraries. MiXCR, applied by TCRdb to the multiplex PCR reads, yields one record per CDR3 protein. The sample carries some 280,000 distinct CDR3 sequences, 20% to 25% recorded once. Time point: persistent/refractory GD, antithyroid drugs over 5 years with positive TRAb. PBMC RNA served as the TCR library source. Overall study results and limits: Whereas 950 to 1,000 public clonotypes were shared by new patients, persistent patients shared more, at a few thousand.

This clonotype appeared many times. Its antigen is undetermined. The source of this sequence is a female donor with Graves disease. The specimen comprised peripheral blood mononuclear cells (PBMCs), sampled when the disease was refractory, from a patient treated with antithyroid drugs.

CDR3 sequence reads: CASSATGGATNEKLFF. Here the CDR3 DNA reads TGTGCCAGCAGCGCGACAGGGGGGGCAACTAATGAAAAACTGTTTTTT. This chain connects TRBV6-1 to TRBJ1-4; 9 bases align to TRBD1. Germline V lookup: CDR1 MNHNS, CDR2 SASEGT. There are 16 residues in the CDR3. V shed 6 bases, J shed 0 bases, and the junction held 5 bases outside the gene matches.